A single sample is the source of the 2 T cell receptor beta chains below, sequenced in a study of blood T cell repertoires in COVID-19. The table came from immunoSEQ multiplex PCR; TCRdb's copy has only in-frame clones and leaves some out. This sample has fewer than 400,000 clones; roughly 90% occur once, and the top ten carry almost 4%. The sequenced sample was PBMCs or T cells enriched from blood (not recorded which). The origin of the receptors is a woman in her thirties who had been exposed to COVID-19.

This clone was detected only once. The chain recombines TRBV4-1 with TRBJ1-1; perhaps TRBD1 as D (5 bases). Germline V gene lookup returns CDR1 MGHRA and CDR2 YSYEKL. This CDR3 has 15 amino acids. Trimming cost V 2 bases and J 1 base, with 11 bases left between them. CDR3 sequence (DNA): TGCGCCAGCAGCCAATGGACTAGGGGGAACACTGAAGCTTTCTTT. Translated: CASSQWTRGNTEAFF.

Comments on this clone: Other DNA variants within this sample encode the same CDR3. The chain carries TRBV18 and TRBJ1-1, with D uncertain. This CDR3 region has 15 residues. The V gene's germline CDR1 is KGHSH and CDR2 LQKENI. V lost 0 bases and J 1 base, leaving 9 bases between the germline ends. This CDR3 reads CASSPPSRGNTEAFF. The CDR3 nucleotides read TGTGCCAGCTCACCACCGTCGCGAGGGAACACTGAAGCTTTCTTT.